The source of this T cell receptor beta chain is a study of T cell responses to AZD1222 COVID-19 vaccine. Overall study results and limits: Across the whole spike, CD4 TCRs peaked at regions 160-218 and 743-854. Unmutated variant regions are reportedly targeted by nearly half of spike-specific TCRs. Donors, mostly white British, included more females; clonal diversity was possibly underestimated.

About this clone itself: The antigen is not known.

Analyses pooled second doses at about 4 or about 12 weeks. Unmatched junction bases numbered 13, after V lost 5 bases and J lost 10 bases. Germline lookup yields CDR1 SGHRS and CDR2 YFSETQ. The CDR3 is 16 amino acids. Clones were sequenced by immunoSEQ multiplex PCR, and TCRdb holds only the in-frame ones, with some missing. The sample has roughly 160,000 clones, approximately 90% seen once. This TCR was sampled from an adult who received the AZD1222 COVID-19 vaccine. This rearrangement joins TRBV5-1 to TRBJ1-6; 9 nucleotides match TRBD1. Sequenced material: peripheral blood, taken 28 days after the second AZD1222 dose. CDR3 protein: CASSSVSPGQGSPLHF. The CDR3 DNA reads TGCGCCAGCAGTTCTGTAAGTCCGGGACAGGGATCACCCCTCCACTTT. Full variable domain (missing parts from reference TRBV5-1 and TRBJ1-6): KAGVTQTPRYLIKTRGQQVTLSCSPISGHRSVSWYQQTPGQGLQFLFEYFSETQRNKGNFPGRFSGRQFSNSRSEMNVSTLELGDSALYLCASSSVSPGQGSPLHFGNGTRLTVT.